These 20 T cell receptor beta chains were sequenced from one sample in a study of long-term antiretroviral therapy in people with HIV. An immunoSEQ assay, version v3.0, was performed at survey level. The data were produced by immunoSEQ multiplex PCR, yet TCRdb's version contains in-frame clones alone and is incomplete. Here the sample spans about 20,000 clones, roughly 84% being singletons. Sequencing used unsorted PBMCs, obtained 2.3 to 2.5 years after starting antiretroviral therapy. The origin of the receptors is a man aged 35 to 55 with HIV.

The chain employs TRBV4-3 and TRBJ2-3, with 12 bases fitting TRBD2. Germline V gene data show CDR1 as LGHNA and CDR2 as YSLEER. The V gene end was trimmed by 4 bases and the J gene end by 2 bases; junction bases not matched to a gene: 10. CDR3 size: 18 residues. CDR3 region: CASSPLGLAGSLTDTQYF. The CDR3 DNA reads as TGCGCCAGCAGCCCCCTTGGACTAGCGGGAAGCCTCACAGATACGCAGTATTTT.

This clone was counted a single time. The V gene is TRBV19, the J gene TRBJ2-7, with D maybe TRBD1 (6 bases). Trimming removed 1 base at V and 5 bases at J, with 15 bases between. This CDR3 has 15 residues. The germline V gene has CDR1 LNHDA and CDR2 SQIVND (reference sequence). DNA of the CDR3: TGTGCCAGTAGTATAGCCCAGGACAGAGGACACGAGCAGTACTTC. Translating it yields CASSIAQDRGHEQYF.

This clone was seen a single time. This rearrangement joins TRBV19 to TRBJ2-7; perhaps TRBD1 as D (6 bases). Germline CDR1 LNHDA, CDR2 SQIVND (reference sequence). The V end was cut by 8 bases, the J end by 3 bases, with 17 bases between. This CDR3 comprises 14 residues. CDR3: CASRSGTFSYEQYF. CDR3 coding DNA: TGTGCCAGTCGCTCCGGGACATTCAGCTACGAGCAGTACTTC. Filled out from reference TRBV19 and TRBJ2-7, the complete variable domain reads DGGITQSPKYLFRKEGQNVTLSCEQNLNHDAMYWYRQDPGQGLRLIYYSQIVNDFQKGDIAEGYSVSREKKESFPLTVTSAQKNPTAFYLCASRSGTFSYEQYFGPGTRLTVT.

This chain uses TRBV9 with TRBJ2-3; D ambiguous. The germline V gene has CDR1 SGDLS and CDR2 YYNGEE. The CDR3 extends over 14 amino acids. V was cut by 3 bases and J by 2 bases, with 10 bases left in between. CDR3 amino acids: CASSETPYTDTQYF. The CDR3 coding sequence is TGTGCCAGCAGCGAAACACCTTACACAGATACGCAGTATTTT.

This clone was picked up a small number of times. DNA for the CDR3: TGTGCCAGCAGCCAAGGACTAGCGGGAGGGCCAGATACGCAGTATTTT. This encodes CASSQGLAGGPDTQYF. The chain couples TRBV4-2 to TRBJ2-3, with 14 nucleotides matching TRBD2. The CDR3 runs 16 residues. Germline V gene data show CDR1 as LGHNA and CDR2 as YNFKEQ. J lost 4 bases, V lost 1 base, and 1 base had no gene match.

The chain combines TRBV11-2 with TRBJ2-1; D gene unclear. The V end was cut by 5 bases, the J end by 8 bases, with 10 bases between. From germline, CDR1 is SGHAT and CDR2 FQNNGV. The CDR3 has 12 residues. The CDR3 here is CASSPSYDEQFF. The CDR3 coding sequence is TGTGCCAGCAGCCCCTCTTATGATGAGCAGTTCTTC.

The chain is built from TRBV7-3 and TRBJ1-1; no clear D. The CDR3 is 13 amino acids. With 4 bases removed from V and 0 bases from J, the gap between germline ends came to 6 bases. CDR1 SGHTA and CDR2 FQGTGA come from the germline V gene. CDR3 loop: CASSWEMNTEAFF. The CDR3 bases are TGTGCCAGCAGCTGGGAAATGAACACTGAAGCTTTCTTT.

V gene TRBV7-9 combines with J gene TRBJ2-3, with a tentative D call TRBD2 (6 bases). The germline gives CDR1 SEHNR, CDR2 FQNEAQ (reference sequence). The CDR3 runs to 16 residues. V lost 0 bases to trimming and J lost 2 bases, with 12 bases between them. The CDR3 nucleotides are TGTGCCAGCAGCTTAGCGGGGGGAGGAGCCACAGATACGCAGTATTTT. This encodes CASSLAGGGATDTQYF. Full variable domain (missing parts from reference TRBV7-9 and TRBJ2-3): DTGVSQNPRHKITKRGQNVTFRCDPISEHNRLYWYRQTLGQGPEFLTYFQNEAQLEKSRLLSDRFSAERPKGSFSTLEIQRTEQGDSAMYLCASSLAGGGATDTQYFGPGTRLTVL.

The chain joins TRBV14 to TRBJ1-1; TRBD1 is a possible D gene (5 bases). Germline V lookup: CDR1 SGHDN, CDR2 FVKESK. Deletions cut 3 bases from V and 10 bases from J, with 15 bases between. This CDR3 has 13 residues. The CDR3 DNA reads as TGTGCCAGCAGCCAGGGGCCCACCCTGGTAGCTTTCTTT. Translation: CASSQGPTLVAFF.

V is TRBV28 and J is TRBJ1-2; no clear D gene. Trimming stripped 0 bases from V and 6 bases from J, with 2 bases between. In germline, CDR1 is MDHEN, CDR2 SYDVKM. This CDR3 is 11 amino acids long. The CDR3: CASSLWNGYTF. CDR3 in DNA: TGTGCCAGCAGTTTATGGAATGGCTACACCTTC.

V and J are TRBV25-1 and TRBJ1-4; D remains unclear. From germline, CDR1 is MGHDK and CDR2 SYGVNS. This CDR3 has 16 residues. The V and J ends lost 0 bases and 0 bases respectively, with 8 bases between them. The CDR3 DNA reads TGTGCCAGCAGTGAATACCCAGTTGCAACTAATGAAAAACTGTTTTTT. Translated: CASSEYPVATNEKLFF.

The chain combines TRBV2 with TRBJ2-3; 10 nucleotides agree with TRBD2. With V trimmed by 3 bases and J by 5 bases, 11 bases remained unmatched. CDR3 length: 17 amino acids. Germline assignment: CDR1 SNHLY and CDR2 FYNNEI. The CDR3 loop is CASSDLGLAGAEDTQYF. CDR3 coding DNA: TGTGCCAGCAGTGACTTGGGGCTAGCGGGGGCCGAAGATACGCAGTATTTT.

The chain couples TRBV7-2 to TRBJ1-5; D is unresolved. The CDR3 loop spans 15 amino acids. The germline CDR1 and CDR2 sequences are SGHTA and FQGNSA. V dropped 0 bases and J dropped 2 bases, with 8 bases sitting between them. CDR3 in DNA: TGTGCCAGCAGCTTAGCGGGGATTGGCAATCAGCCCCAGCATTTT. This encodes CASSLAGIGNQPQHF. The full variable domain, its missing parts supplied by reference TRBV7-2 and TRBJ1-5, is GAGVSQSPSNKVTEKGKDVELRCDPISGHTALYWYRQSLGQGLEFLIYFQGNSAPDKSGLPSDRFSAERTGGSVSTLTIQRTQQEDSAVYLCASSLAGIGNQPQHFGDGTRLSIL.

The gene calls are TRBV18 and TRBJ2-2; tentative D call: TRBD2 (5 bases). The CDR3 extends over 15 amino acids. Germline CDR1 and CDR2: KGHSH and LQKENI. Trimming shortened V by 0 bases and J by 5 bases, and 10 bases separated the two germline ends. Here the CDR3 DNA reads TGTGCCAGCTCACCACCGCGGGTGGGAACCGGGGAGCTGTTTTTT. Translation: CASSPPRVGTGELFF.

The chain links TRBV11-2 to TRBJ1-5, with D hard to call. V dropped 0 bases and J dropped 2 bases, with 5 bases sitting between them. The CDR3 is made up of 14 amino acids. Germline V gene lookup returns CDR1 SGHAT and CDR2 FQNNGV. The CDR3 here is CASSLELGNQPQHF. The CDR3 region has the DNA TGTGCCAGCAGCTTAGAGCTCGGCAATCAGCCCCAGCATTTT.

The rearrangement links TRBV19 to TRBJ2-7; maybe TRBD1 (6 bases). Per germline, CDR1 LNHDA and CDR2 SQIVND (reference sequence). This CDR3 spans 14 amino acids. The ends were cut back, 3 bases at V and 2 bases at J, with 11 bases in the middle. This CDR3 is CASSIRQGTYEQYF. CDR3 coding DNA: TGTGCCAGTAGTATTCGGCAGGGGACCTACGAGCAGTACTTC.

CDR3 bases: TGTGCCAGAACCTACCGTGGGGAGGGCTTAGCTAACTATGGCTACACCTTC. Translating it yields CARTYRGEGLANYGYTF. This chain joins TRBV6-4 and TRBJ1-2; D is uncertain. Germline V gene lookup returns CDR1 MRHNA and CDR2 SNTAGT. Trimming shortened V by 9 bases and J by 0 bases, and 23 bases separated the two germline ends. The CDR3 has 17 residues.

The chain has TRBV5-1 and TRBJ2-3; the D is unclear. Trimming took 5 bases from V and 8 from J, leaving 3 bases between them. This CDR3 has 9 amino acids. Germline V gives CDR1 SGHRS, CDR2 YFSETQ. DNA of the CDR3: TGCGCCAGCAGAGGTACGCAGTATTTT. It is translated as CASRGTQYF.

The CDR3 sequence: CASSYGREALGTQYF. CDR3 DNA sequence: TGTGCCAGCAGTTATGGGCGGGAGGCCCTGGGGACCCAGTACTTC. The chain links TRBV28 to TRBJ2-5; 8 nucleotides line up with TRBD2. The CDR3 runs to 15 residues. V dropped 4 bases and J dropped 7; count of bases not matched to a gene: 11. The V gene's germline CDR1 is MDHEN and CDR2 SYDVKM.

V gene TRBV6-5 combines with J gene TRBJ2-7; no reliable D call. CDR3 length equals 14 residues. Germline-derived CDR1 and CDR2 are MNHEY and SVGAGI. Between the trimmed V and J ends, which lost 2 bases and 5 bases, there was a span of 13 bases. The CDR3: CASSYVPHGHEQYF. The CDR3 nucleotides are TGTGCCAGCAGTTACGTCCCCCACGGACACGAGCAGTACTTC.